This TCR beta chain is drawn from a study of control samples from healthy donors and cancer patients. The repertoire was sequenced with immunoSEQ multiplex PCR; TCRdb's copy has only in-frame clones and lacks some. The sample carries 100,000 to 150,000 clones, about 92% recorded once. Per the germline V gene, CDR1 is LGHNA and CDR2 is YNFKEQ. The V gene lost 0 bases and the J gene lost 2 bases, with 13 bases spanning the gap. The CDR3 sequence is 16 residues long. Sequenced: PBMCs. This chain links TRBV4-2 with TRBJ1-2, with D perhaps matching TRBD1 (5 bases). The TCR originated in a man aged 50-60 years with head and neck cancer. CDR3 DNA: TGTGCCAGCAGCCAAGAGCACGGGACGGTGAACTATGGCTACACCTTC. It codes for CASSQEHGTVNYGYTF.